These 4 T cell receptor beta chains originate from one sample sequenced in a study of blood T cell repertoires in COVID-19 (dated by TCRdb to 2018 to 2021). The receptor library was made with the immunoSEQ multiplex PCR assay. TCRdb's version of the immuneACCESS table is confined to in-frame rearrangements and falls short of the full clone set. An unresolved V gene accounts for under half of the shortfall where checked; the remainder is of unknown origin. A total of approximately 220,000 clones appear in this sample, 75% to 85% of them only once. 4.7% of the sample belongs to the ten largest clones. The sample was peripheral blood. These receptors all come from a woman between 65 and 79 years old with acute or convalescent COVID-19.

The rearrangement links TRBV9 to TRBJ1-5; 8 bases fit TRBD1. Trimming took 3 bases from V and 0 from J; bases not matched to a gene: 2. The CDR3 sequence is 15 residues long. CDR1 and CDR2 (germline): SGDLS, YYNGEE. The CDR3 protein is CASSGQGSSNQPQHF. The CDR3 region has the DNA TGTGCCAGCAGCGGACAGGGGAGTAGCAATCAGCCCCAGCATTTT. The full variable domain, rest sourced from reference TRBV9 and TRBJ1-5, is DSGVTQTPKHLITATGQRVTLRCSPRSGDLSVYWYQQSLDQGLQFLIQYYNGEERAKGNILERFSAQQFPDLHSELNLSSLELGDSALYFCASSGQGSSNQPQHFGDGTRLSIL.

This clone was picked up a small number of times. The chain carries TRBV3-1 (or the pseudogene TRBV3-2) and TRBJ1-2; D is unresolved. The CDR3 extends over 12 amino acids. The germline V gene encodes CDR1 LGHDT and CDR2 YNNKEL (reference sequence). V lost 0 bases to trimming and J lost 8 bases, with 7 bases between them. CDR3 protein: CASSQEKRGYTF. The CDR3 bases are TGTGCCAGCAGCCAAGAGAAGAGGGGCTACACCTTC.

This clone is a singleton in its sample. The chain has TRBV7-2 and TRBJ1-1, with 9 bases matching TRBD1. V lost 3 bases and J lost 5; bases outside the gene matches: 7. Per germline, CDR1 SGHTA and CDR2 FQGNSA. The CDR3 is 15 residues long. This CDR3 reads CASSFHGTGSTEAFF. The CDR3 DNA follows: TGTGCCAGCAGCTTCCACGGGACAGGGTCTACTGAAGCTTTCTTT.

The chain recombines TRBV19 with TRBJ2-3, with D tentatively TRBD2 (7 bases). The germline gives CDR1 LNHDA, CDR2 SQIVND (reference sequence). The ends were cut back, 4 bases at V and 2 bases at J, with 19 bases in the middle. This CDR3 spans 17 amino acids. For the CDR3, the DNA is TGTGCCAGTAGTAGCCGGGGGCTAGCGGCCAACACAGATACGCAGTATTTT. It yields the protein CASSSRGLAANTDTQYF.